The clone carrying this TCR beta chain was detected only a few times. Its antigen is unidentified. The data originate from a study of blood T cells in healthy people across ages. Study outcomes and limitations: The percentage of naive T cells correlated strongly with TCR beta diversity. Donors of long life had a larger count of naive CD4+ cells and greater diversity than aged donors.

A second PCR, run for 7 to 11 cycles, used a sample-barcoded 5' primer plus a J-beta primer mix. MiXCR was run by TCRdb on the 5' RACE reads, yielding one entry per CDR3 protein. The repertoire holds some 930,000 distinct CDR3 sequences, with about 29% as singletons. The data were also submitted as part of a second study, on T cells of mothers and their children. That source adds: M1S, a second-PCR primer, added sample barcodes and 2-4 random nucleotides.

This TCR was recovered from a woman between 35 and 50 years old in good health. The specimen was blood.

CDR3 residues: CASSLALGRGYEQYF. CDR3 bases: TGCGCCAGCAGCTTGGCCCTTGGACGGGGATACGAGCAGTACTTC. This chain uses TRBV5-1 with TRBJ2-7; perhaps TRBD2 as D (5 bases). V lost 0 bases and J 4 bases, leaving 14 bases between the germline ends. The germline CDR1 and CDR2 sequences are SGHRS and YFSETQ. CDR3 length: 15 amino acids.